This T cell receptor beta chain was captured by sequencing in a study of regulatory T cells in long-lasting Graves disease. Regarding time point: newly diagnosed GD, antithyroid drugs for less than 3 months. Extracted PBMC RNA gave rise to the TCR library. The ends lost 4 bases at V and 7 bases at J; junction bases unmatched: 9. From germline, CDR1 is SQVTM and CDR2 ANQGSEA. The length of the CDR3 is 14 residues. TCR beta libraries were built with iRepertoire HTBI primers and Arm-PCR of CDR3 regions. TCRdb re-called the multiplex PCR reads with MiXCR, one entry per CDR3 protein. Of 350,000 to 500,000 distinct CDR3 sequences listed, 15% to 20% are singletons. This clonotype appeared a few times. These data were also filed under a second study, of T cells in Graves' hyperthyroidism and ophthalmopathy. As that study records: Most thyroid clonotypes expanded above 0.001 were also detected in blood.

The material was peripheral blood mononuclear cells (PBMCs), obtained at new diagnosis, from a patient treated with antithyroid drugs. This sequence joins TRBV29-1 and TRBJ2-1, with 8 bases aligning to TRBD2. This clonotype originated in a woman aged 30 to 39 with Graves disease. The CDR3 DNA reads as TGCAGCGTTGCCGGGAGGGCCTATGGGAATGAGCAGTTCTTC. It is translated as CSVAGRAYGNEQFF.